The 24 T cell receptor beta chains below all came from one sample that was sequenced in a study of T cell repertoires in cytomegalovirus infection. Using its own MiXCR run on the reads, TCRdb lists one record per CDR3 protein. This sample has approximately 500,000 distinct CDR3 sequences, with approximately 15% found just once. Source material: CD8+ T cells from PBMCs. These receptors were taken from a human donor in good health (CMV status not recorded). Some clones in this sample may be carry-over from other donors' samples.

This rearrangement joins TRBV10-3 to TRBJ1-1; possible D gene TRBD1, 6 bases. Per germline, CDR1 ENHRY and CDR2 SYGVKD. The CDR3 length is 14 residues. The V and J ends lost 10 bases and 1 base respectively, with 16 bases between them. The CDR3 protein is CASKGGGENTEAFF. DNA for the CDR3: TGTGCCAGTAAGGGGGGCGGAGAGAACACTGAAGCTTTCTTT.

This clonotype has at least ten counts. The chain recombines TRBV11-2 with TRBJ2-7; 9 nucleotides line up with TRBD1. This CDR3 spans 15 amino acids. The V and J ends lost 5 bases and 5 bases, in that order; junction bases with no gene match: 10. CDR1 is SGHAT and CDR2 is FQNNGV in the germline V gene. The chain's CDR3 is CASSLPGQGSHEQYF. In DNA, the CDR3 is TGTGCCAGCAGCCTACCGGGACAGGGTAGCCACGAGCAGTACTTC.

In this sample, this clonotype turned up many times. The rearrangement joins TRBV6-1 to TRBJ1-1, with TRBD1 matching 8 bases. V lost 4 bases to trimming and J lost 1 base; unmatched junction nucleotides: 11. This CDR3 region has 17 residues. The germline V gene encodes CDR1 MNHNS and CDR2 SASEGT. The CDR3 loop reads CASSADREGRENTEAFF. DNA for the CDR3: TGTGCCAGCAGTGCGGACAGGGAAGGAAGAGAGAACACTGAAGCTTTCTTT.

Only a few counts were recorded for this clonotype. The CDR3 coding sequence is TGTGCCAGCAAGGGGCAGGGCTACACCTTC. This translates into CASKGQGYTF. The rearrangement links TRBV2 to TRBJ1-2, with a weak D call TRBD1 (5 bases). V was pared by 7 bases and J by 8 bases, with 8 bases between. The CDR3 consists of 10 residues. CDR1 is SNHLY and CDR2 is FYNNEI in the germline V gene.

The table lists this clonotype with many counts. CDR3 nucleotides: TGTGCCAGCAGACACTCGACAGGGGCGAGTGACATTCAGTACTTC. Amino acid sequence: CASRHSTGASDIQYF. V is TRBV6-5 and J is TRBJ2-4; 8 bases map to TRBD1. Germline loops: CDR1 MNHEY, CDR2 SVGAGI. The CDR3 sequence is 15 residues long. V was clipped by 6 bases and J by 8 bases; unmatched bases: 12.

V gene TRBV5-1 combines with J gene TRBJ2-3; 12 bases are a match to TRBD2. The J segment lost 0 bases and the V segment lost 4 bases, leaving 12 bases of the junction unmatched. CDR3 length equals 19 residues. Germline loops: CDR1 SGHRS, CDR2 YFSETQ. CDR3 in DNA: TGCGCCAGCAGCCACGCACTAGCGGGAGGCCGTGGGAGCACAGATACGCAGTATTTT. Amino acid sequence: CASSHALAGGRGSTDTQYF. The variable domain in full, completed from reference TRBV5-1 and TRBJ2-3, reads KAGVTQTPRYLIKTRGQQVTLSCSPISGHRSVSWYQQTPGQGLQFLFEYFSETQRNKGNFPGRFSGRQFSNSRSEMNVSTLELGDSALYLCASSHALAGGRGSTDTQYFGPGTRLTVL.

In this sample, this clonotype turned up many times. The chain has TRBV7-6 and TRBJ1-5; the D is unclear. Germline V gene sequence: CDR1 SGHVS, CDR2 FNYEAQ. The CDR3 length is 18 residues. Deletions cut 4 bases from V and 0 bases from J, with 19 bases between. Written as DNA, the CDR3 is TGTGCCAGCAGCTCAACGAGTGGAGCGCCTTATAGCAATCAGCCCCAGCATTTT. This gives the protein CASSSTSGAPYSNQPQHF.

This clonotype was detected many times. The chain uses TRBV7-9 and TRBJ1-4; D is possibly TRBD1 (5 bases). V lost 2 bases, J lost 10 bases, and 17 bases lay in between. The CDR3 is 15 amino acids. CDR1 is SEHNR, CDR2 FQNEAQ, per germline (reference sequence). CDR3 sequence: CASSLPGPQMGKLFF. The CDR3, as DNA: TGTGCCAGCAGCTTACCGGGGCCCCAAATGGGAAAACTGTTTTTT.

This clonotype was recorded a few times. V is TRBV29-1 and J is TRBJ2-1, with TRBD2 matching over 9 bases. This CDR3 has 14 amino acids. Germline CDR1 SQVTM, CDR2 ANQGSEA. The trim removed 6 bases at V and 2 bases at J, leaving 5 bases unmatched. The CDR3 protein is CSVEGGRAYNEQFF. The DNA of the CDR3 is TGCAGCGTGGAGGGCGGGAGGGCCTACAATGAGCAGTTCTTC.

The chain is built from TRBV27 and TRBJ2-1; 8 positions match TRBD2. Germline V CDR1 and CDR2: MNHEY, SMNVEV (reference sequence). The CDR3 has 14 residues. J gave up 7 bases and V 4 bases, and 6 bases lay outside the gene matches. CDR3 region: CASSYRGLVNEQFF. The CDR3 bases are TGTGCCAGCAGTTACCGGGGACTAGTTAATGAGCAGTTCTTC.

This clonotype was seen a few times. V is TRBV12-3 or TRBV12-4 and J is TRBJ2-1, with unresolved D. The V end was cut by 7 bases, the J end by 6 bases, with 22 bases between. This CDR3 region has 16 residues. The chain's CDR3 is CASMLRARSRSNEQFF. Here the CDR3 DNA reads TGTGCCAGCATGCTTAGGGCGCGCAGTAGGAGCAATGAGCAGTTCTTC.

In its sample, this clonotype was seen a few times. The gene calls are TRBV28 and TRBJ2-1; 12 nucleotides match TRBD2. V lost 1 base and J lost 7; bases outside the gene matches: 11. The CDR3 consists of 18 residues. Germline lookup yields CDR1 MDHEN and CDR2 SYDVKM. CDR3 protein: CASSLSSGRAAGRNEQFF. The CDR3 region has the DNA TGTGCCAGCAGTTTATCTAGCGGGAGGGCCGCGGGTCGGAATGAGCAGTTCTTC.

V gene TRBV15 combines with J gene TRBJ2-3; 13 bases agree with TRBD2. The CDR3 extends over 23 amino acids. V lost 0 bases, J lost 1 base, and 19 bases stayed unmatched. CDR1 and CDR2 from the germline V gene are LNHNV and YYDKDF (reference sequence). The CDR3 sequence: CATSREIGPHGLAGDGGTDTQYF. The CDR3, as DNA: TGTGCCACCAGCAGAGAAATCGGCCCCCACGGACTAGCGGGAGACGGGGGCACAGATACGCAGTATTTT.

This clonotype was counted ten times or more. The V call is TRBV7-2, the J call TRBJ2-7; D is ambiguous. The V gene's germline CDR1 is SGHTA and CDR2 FQGNSA. Trimming removed 5 bases from V and 0 bases from J, with 23 bases in between. The CDR3 has 18 residues. For the CDR3, the DNA is TGTGCCAGCAGCCACTTAGTATGGCATCCGCAGATCTCCTACGAGCAGTACTTC. Its translation is CASSHLVWHPQISYEQYF.

About this clonotype itself: A read error may be the cause here, since a much bigger clone is one base away. As the CDR3 is not closed by the conserved phenylalanine or tryptophan, this likely results from a read error. This chain uses TRBV14 with TRBJ2-1; no reliable D call. Germline V lookup: CDR1 SGHDN, CDR2 FVKESK. This CDR3 contains 12 residues. With 4 bases removed from V and 4 bases from J, the gap between germline ends came to 5 bases. CDR3 nucleotides: TGTGCCAGCAGCCCTGTTTACAATGAGCAGTTCTTA. Protein sequence: CASSPVYNEQFL.

The J gene is TRBJ2-7, the V gene TRBV30, with unresolved D. V lost 4 bases and J 0 bases, leaving 13 bases between the germline ends. This CDR3 has 14 residues. The germline V gene encodes CDR1 GTSNPN and CDR2 SVGIG (reference sequence). For the CDR3, the DNA is TGTGCCTGGACCGTGGGCGGTAGCTCCTACGAGCAGTACTTC. Its protein is CAWTVGGSSYEQYF.

The rearrangement uses TRBV27 and TRBJ2-7, with D unclear. CDR1 and CDR2 from the germline V gene are MNHEY and SMNVEV (reference sequence). Trimming stripped 5 bases from V and 0 bases from J, with 14 bases between. The CDR3 covers 15 residues. The CDR3 coding sequence is TGTGCCAGCAGTCTCGGGCCAGTTCCCTCCTACGAGCAGTACTTC. Its translation: CASSLGPVPSYEQYF.

The V call is TRBV24-1, the J call TRBJ1-4, with a possible D match to TRBD1 (5 bases). The V end lost 0 bases, the J end lost 4 bases, and 14 bases lay between the germline ends. The CDR3 spans 17 residues. Looked up from germline, CDR1 is KGHDR and CDR2 is SFDVKD. The CDR3 loop is CATSDLIWGTDNEKLFF. The CDR3 nucleotides are TGTGCCACCAGTGATTTGATATGGGGGACCGATAATGAAAAACTGTTTTTT.

V is TRBV29-1 and J is TRBJ2-1; perhaps TRBD2 as D (7 bases). Trimming left V 7 bases short and J 3 bases short, with 16 bases between. Looked up from germline, CDR1 is SQVTM and CDR2 is ANQGSEA. This CDR3 has 14 residues. This CDR3 reads CSAKQGGSYNEQFF. As DNA, the CDR3 is TGCAGCGCGAAACAGGGAGGGAGCTACAATGAGCAGTTCTTC.

This clonotype was seen only a few times. In nucleotides, the CDR3 is TGTGCCAGCAGCGTAGGGGGGACAGGGGACAACACTGAAGCTTTCTTT. Translated: CASSVGGTGDNTEAFF. The rearrangement links TRBV9 to TRBJ1-1; 10 bases are shared with TRBD1. The V gene's germline CDR1 is SGDLS and CDR2 YYNGEE. After removal of 0 bases from V and 2 bases from J, the junction contained 4 bases not matched to a gene. The length of the CDR3 is 16 residues.

This clonotype was seen many times. The chain has TRBV5-1 and TRBJ2-1; 16 bases are a match to TRBD2. There are 18 residues in the CDR3. Germline assignment: CDR1 SGHRS and CDR2 YFSETQ. Losses at the gene ends were 3 bases for V and 7 bases for J; bases not matched to a gene: 10. The CDR3 nucleotides are TGCGCCAGCAGCTCGGGACTAGCGGGAGGGACAATTATAAATGAGCAGTTCTTC. Amino acids: CASSSGLAGGTIINEQFF.

This clonotype was picked up many times. The chain employs TRBV7-6 and TRBJ2-5; D might be TRBD2 (5 bases). CDR1 SGHVS and CDR2 FNYEAQ come from the germline V gene. This CDR3 comprises 14 residues. Trimming took off 6 bases at V and 1 base at J, with 12 bases between the two ends. The chain's CDR3 is CASRPGGFQETQYF. The CDR3 coding sequence is TGTGCCAGCAGACCCGGAGGATTCCAAGAGACCCAGTACTTC.

CDR3 bases: TGTGCCAGCAGTTACTCCGGGACTATCAACACCGGGGAGCTGTTTTTT. Translated, it gives CASSYSGTINTGELFF. The gene calls are TRBV6-5 and TRBJ2-2, with 7 nucleotides matching TRBD2. V was clipped by 0 bases and J by 2 bases; unmatched bases: 3. Germline V gene lookup returns CDR1 MNHEY and CDR2 SVGAGI. There are 16 residues in the CDR3.

This clonotype appeared a few times. The chain recombines TRBV27 with TRBJ2-5, with D unclear. Trimming removed 1 base at V and 3 bases at J, with 6 bases between. Germline V lookup: CDR1 MNHEY, CDR2 SMNVEV (reference sequence). This CDR3 is built from 13 residues. CDR3 amino acids: CASSLYPKETQYF. The DNA for the CDR3 is TGTGCCAGCAGTTTATATCCCAAAGAGACCCAGTACTTC.